One and the same sample provided the 27 T cell receptor beta chains below, sequenced in a study of brain T cells in children with intractable seizures. Surgery cases with the highest brain T cell transcript signatures were chosen for sequencing. Assay used: immunoSEQ multiplex PCR; TCRdb lists only in-frame clones, some missing. The table lists around 9,300 clones, 69% of them singletons. The sequenced sample was resected brain tissue, obtained at surgery. The origin of the receptors is a girl between 2 and 10 years old with tuberous sclerosis and intractable seizures.

V and J are TRBV6-1 and TRBJ1-2; 9 bases match TRBD1. This CDR3 comprises 16 residues. Germline CDR1 is MNHNS and CDR2 is SASEGT. V trimming: 4 bases; J trimming: 7 bases; junction bases outside the gene matches: 13. CDR3 sequence: CASSGYGTGTGSGYTF. The CDR3 DNA reads TGTGCCAGCAGTGGGTATGGGACCGGGACAGGGAGTGGCTACACCTTC.

V usage is TRBV11-2 and J usage is TRBJ2-3; 7 bases fit TRBD2. The germline V gene encodes CDR1 SGHAT and CDR2 FQNNGV. This CDR3 region has 13 residues. V was pared by 8 bases and J by 0 bases, with 2 bases of the junction left unmatched. DNA of the CDR3: TGTGCCAGCGGGGGGGATAGCACAGATACGCAGTATTTT. It codes for CASGGDSTDTQYF.

The chain carries TRBV5-8 and TRBJ2-7; 7 nucleotides line up with TRBD2. CDR1 and CDR2 from the germline V gene are SGHTS and YDEGEE. The CDR3 is made up of 12 amino acids. Trimming removed 7 bases from V and 5 bases from J; junction bases left unmatched: 6. The CDR3 bases are TGTGCCAGCTTGGGAGGGGTCCACGAGCAGTACGTC. Amino acid sequence: CASLGGVHEQYV.

The CDR3, as DNA: TGTGCCAGCAGTAGACAGGACGGCTACTCTGGAAACACCATATATTTT. Translated: CASSRQDGYSGNTIYF. The chain has TRBV28 and TRBJ1-3, with D maybe TRBD1 (6 bases). The V gene's germline CDR1 is MDHEN and CDR2 SYDVKM. Trimming shortened V by 5 bases and J by 0 bases, and 14 bases separated the two germline ends. CDR3 length: 16 amino acids. The full variable domain, in which reference TRBV28 and TRBJ1-3 provide the parts outside the CDR3, is DVKVTQSSRYLVKRTGEKVFLECVQDMDHENMFWYRQDPGLGLRLIYFSYDVKMKEKGDIPEGYSVSREKKERFSLILESASTNQTSMYLCASSRQDGYSGNTIYFGEGSWLTVV.

This clone was detected only a few times. V and J are TRBV4-1 and TRBJ2-3; TRBD2 aligns across 8 bases. The CDR3 loop spans 14 amino acids. Trimming removed 2 bases from V and 4 bases from J; junction bases left unmatched: 2. The germline CDR1 and CDR2 sequences are MGHRA and YSYEKL. The CDR3 DNA is TGCGCCAGCAGCCAAACGGGGGGGCCAGATACGCAGTATTTT. Its protein product is CASSQTGGPDTQYF.

The chain couples TRBV30 to TRBJ2-3; 9 bases align to TRBD1. This CDR3 comprises 14 residues. V shed 7 bases and J 3 bases; nucleotides not matched to a gene: 8. Germline values: CDR1 GTSNPN, CDR2 SVGIG (reference sequence). The CDR3 region is CASSPGQGTDTQYF. The CDR3 region has the DNA TGTGCCTCCTCCCCGGGACAGGGAACAGATACGCAGTATTTT.

The chain recombines TRBV5-1 with TRBJ2-5; 11 nucleotides line up with TRBD2. The V gene's germline CDR1 is SGHRS and CDR2 YFSETQ. The CDR3 is 17 amino acids. V dropped 1 base and J dropped 0; count of bases not matched to a gene: 5. CDR3 sequence: CASSLTASGGYQETQYF. DNA of the CDR3: TGCGCCAGCAGCTTGACGGCTAGCGGGGGGTACCAAGAGACCCAGTACTTC.

The chain has TRBV10-1 and TRBJ2-3; 11 bases match TRBD2. CDR3 size: 18 residues. Germline V CDR1 and CDR2: WNHNN, SYGVQD (reference sequence). The V gene end was trimmed by 8 bases and the J gene end by 1 base; junction bases not matched to a gene: 14. The CDR3 nucleotides read TGCGCCAGCGAGAGACCAACCATAGCGGGGGGGGGCACAGATACGCAGTATTTT. Amino acids: CASERPTIAGGGTDTQYF.

The chain employs TRBV6-5 and TRBJ1-2; a weak D match, TRBD1 (5 bases). The CDR3 contains 16 residues. The V end was cut by 0 bases, the J end by 2 bases, with 13 bases between. Germline V gene data show CDR1 as MNHEY and CDR2 as SVGAGI. The CDR3 coding sequence is TGTGCCAGCAGTTACTCAGGGACGCCTGGGAACTATGGCTACACCTTC. Protein sequence: CASSYSGTPGNYGYTF.

The gene calls are TRBV4-1 and TRBJ2-3; TRBD1 might be the D (5 bases). This CDR3 is 16 amino acids long. V lost 1 base to trimming and J lost 3 bases, with 14 bases between them. Germline loops: CDR1 MGHRA, CDR2 YSYEKL. CDR3 sequence: CASSQGPTEKTDTQYF. CDR3 in DNA: TGCGCCAGCAGCCAAGGGCCGACAGAAAAAACAGATACGCAGTATTTT.

This clone was counted only a few times. The chain employs TRBV18 and TRBJ1-1; D remains ambiguous. CDR1 and CDR2 from the germline V gene are KGHSH and LQKENI. V was shortened by 2 bases and J by 4 bases, with 5 bases between the two germline ends. The CDR3 has 12 amino acids. Here the CDR3 reads CASSPDPTEAFF. The CDR3 region has the DNA TGTGCCAGCTCACCAGACCCCACTGAAGCTTTCTTT.

The chain recombines TRBV6-5 with TRBJ2-5; D is undetermined. The CDR3 extends over 12 amino acids. Germline-derived CDR1 and CDR2 are MNHEY and SVGAGI. The V end was cut by 8 bases, the J end by 2 bases, with 9 bases between. The CDR3 region is CASQNPQETQYF. CDR3 DNA sequence: TGTGCCAGCCAGAACCCGCAAGAGACCCAGTACTTC.

The chain recombines TRBV7-9 with TRBJ2-5; 7 nucleotides line up with TRBD1. This CDR3 has 14 amino acids. The germline V gene has CDR1 SEHNR and CDR2 FQNEAQ (reference sequence). With 7 bases clipped from V and 1 base from J, the junction kept 6 bases outside the gene matches. CDR3 in amino acids: CASTNPGGQETQYF. In DNA form, the CDR3 reads TGTGCCAGCACCAATCCAGGGGGCCAAGAGACCCAGTACTTC.

This chain connects TRBV13 to TRBJ2-3, with 7 bases that match TRBD2. CDR1 PRHDT and CDR2 FYEKMQ come from the germline V gene (reference sequence). V was clipped by 5 bases and J by 0 bases; unmatched bases: 11. The CDR3 consists of 17 residues. In DNA, the CDR3 is TGTGCCAGCAGCCTCCTTTTAGCGGGTCTTAGCACAGATACGCAGTATTTT. Its translation is CASSLLLAGLSTDTQYF.

The V call is TRBV19, the J call TRBJ1-2; unclear D gene. CDR1 and CDR2 from the germline V gene are LNHDA and SQIVND (reference sequence). Trimming took off 3 bases at V and 2 bases at J, with 7 bases between the two ends. This CDR3 is built from 13 residues. This CDR3 is CASSIAGNYGYTF. As DNA, the CDR3 is TGTGCCAGTAGTATCGCGGGGAACTATGGCTACACCTTC.

The gene calls are TRBV19 and TRBJ1-5, with TRBD1 as a possible D gene (6 bases). Trimming removed 10 bases at V and 0 bases at J, with 19 bases between. Germline lookup yields CDR1 LNHDA and CDR2 SQIVND (reference sequence). The CDR3 totals 16 residues. CDR3 protein: CATSDRAYYSNQPQHF. CDR3 bases: TGTGCCACCTCGGACAGAGCCTACTATAGCAATCAGCCCCAGCATTTT.

The chain combines TRBV7-3 with TRBJ2-5; D unclear. The germline CDR1 and CDR2 sequences are SGHTA and FQGTGA. This CDR3 has 12 residues. V was shortened by 5 bases and J by 4 bases, with 8 bases between the two germline ends. CDR3 sequence reads: CASSTATETQYF. The DNA for the CDR3 is TGTGCCAGCAGCACCGCAACAGAGACCCAGTACTTC.

This sequence joins TRBV7-3 and TRBJ1-6; no firm D call. Germline V gene data show CDR1 as SGHTA and CDR2 as FQGTGA. The CDR3 is 13 residues long. The ends were cut back, 0 bases at V and 7 bases at J, with 4 bases in the middle. In nucleotides, the CDR3 is TGTGCCAGCAGCTTAACAACCAATTCACCCCTCCACTTT. It translates to CASSLTTNSPLHF.

The chain combines TRBV2 with TRBJ2-2; 9 nucleotides agree with TRBD1. CDR3 length: 15 amino acids. Germline V lookup: CDR1 SNHLY, CDR2 FYNNEI. After removal of 7 bases from V and 4 bases from J, the junction contained 7 bases not matched to a gene. CDR3 nucleotide sequence: TGTGCCAGCAACCCTCGACAGGGGGTCACCGGGGAGCTGTTTTTT. Translated, it gives CASNPRQGVTGELFF.

A few counts support this clone. The genes are TRBV7-8 and TRBJ1-2, with D hard to call. This CDR3 has 14 amino acids. Between the trimmed V and J ends, which lost 4 bases and 0 bases, there was a span of 9 bases. The V gene's germline CDR1 is SGHVS and CDR2 FQNEAQ. The CDR3 here is CASSSLTANYGYTF. The CDR3 DNA is TGTGCCAGCAGCTCTCTCACAGCTAACTATGGCTACACCTTC. Looking up the rest from reference TRBV7-8 and TRBJ1-2 gives the full variable domain: GAGVSQSPRYKVAKRGQDVALRCDPISGHVSLFWYQQALGQGPEFLTYFQNEAQLDKSGLPSDRFFAERPEGSVSTLKIQRTQQEDSAVYLCASSSLTANYGYTFGSGTRLTVV.

Within the sample, this clone is medium-sized. The V and J genes are TRBV12-5 and TRBJ1-2; D unresolved. The V end lost 6 bases, the J end lost 7 bases, and 12 bases lay between the germline ends. Germline V gives CDR1 LGHNT, CDR2 FRNRAP. The CDR3 loop spans 12 amino acids. DNA of the CDR3: TGTGCTAGTGGGACCCTTTTAGGTGGCTACACCTTC. Its protein product is CASGTLLGGYTF.

The chain employs TRBV5-1 and TRBJ1-2; D is ambiguous. The germline CDR1 and CDR2 sequences are SGHRS and YFSETQ. CDR3 length: 13 residues. Trimming pared 2 bases from V and 2 bases from J, leaving 7 bases between. The CDR3 is CASSLDPNYGYTF. CDR3 in DNA: TGCGCCAGCAGCTTAGATCCAAACTATGGCTACACCTTC.

The chain carries TRBV27 and TRBJ1-2; a weak D match, TRBD1 (5 bases). V gave up 3 bases and J gave up 4 bases, with 12 bases separating them. The CDR3 runs to 14 residues. Germline V gene lookup returns CDR1 MNHEY and CDR2 SMNVEV (reference sequence). The CDR3 is CASSLIGVGYGYTF. As DNA, the CDR3 is TGTGCCAGCAGTTTGATAGGGGTAGGCTATGGCTACACCTTC.

The genes are TRBV5-6 and TRBJ1-5, with a weak D call TRBD1 (5 bases). Trimming shortened V by 5 bases and J by 7 bases, and 16 bases separated the two germline ends. Per germline, CDR1 SGHDT and CDR2 YYEEEE. There are 14 residues in the CDR3. The CDR3 here is CASSSLQGGQPQHF. The DNA for the CDR3 is TGTGCCAGCAGTTCACTCCAGGGAGGGCAGCCCCAGCATTTT. Full variable domain (rest looked up from reference TRBV5-6 and TRBJ1-5): DAGVTQSPTHLIKTRGQQVTLRCSPKSGHDTVSWYQQALGQGPQFIFQYYEEEERQRGNFPDRFSGHQFPNYSSELNVNALLLGDSALYLCASSSLQGGQPQHFGDGTRLSIL.

The CDR3 DNA reads as TGTGCCAGCAGTCCCACGGCCGGGACAGTAGACGGCTACACCTTC. Protein: CASSPTAGTVDGYTF. The chain combines TRBV7-2 with TRBJ1-2; 7 nucleotides agree with TRBD1. This CDR3 spans 15 amino acids. Germline lookup yields CDR1 SGHTA and CDR2 FQGNSA. V lost 6 bases, J lost 8 bases, and 15 bases stayed unmatched.

The chain recombines TRBV5-5 with TRBJ2-3; 9 bases map to TRBD1. J lost 2 bases, V lost 2 bases, and 6 bases had no gene match. The CDR3 is made up of 16 amino acids. The germline V gene has CDR1 SGHKS and CDR2 YYEKEE (reference sequence). The CDR3 loop reads CASSLEGTGYTDTQYF. The CDR3 bases are TGTGCCAGCAGCTTAGAGGGGACAGGGTACACAGATACGCAGTATTTT.

V is TRBV29-1 and J is TRBJ2-7; D may be TRBD2 (6 bases). Per the germline V gene, CDR1 is SQVTM and CDR2 is ANQGSEA. V lost 3 bases and J lost 4, with 13 bases in between. The CDR3 has 13 residues. The CDR3 loop is CSVEVPGRYEQYV. CDR3 DNA sequence: TGCAGCGTTGAGGTTCCGGGGAGGTACGAGCAGTACGTC.